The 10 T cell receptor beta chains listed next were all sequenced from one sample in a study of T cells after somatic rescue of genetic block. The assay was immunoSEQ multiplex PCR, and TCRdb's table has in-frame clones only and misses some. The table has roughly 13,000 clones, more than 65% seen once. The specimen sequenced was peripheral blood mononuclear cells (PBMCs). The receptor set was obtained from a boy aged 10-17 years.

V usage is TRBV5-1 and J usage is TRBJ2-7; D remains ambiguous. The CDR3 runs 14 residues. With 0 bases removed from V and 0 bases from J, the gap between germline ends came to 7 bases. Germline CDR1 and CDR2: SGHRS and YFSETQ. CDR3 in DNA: TGCGCCAGCAGCTTGGTACTGGCCTCCTACGAGCAGTACTTC. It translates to CASSLVLASYEQYF.

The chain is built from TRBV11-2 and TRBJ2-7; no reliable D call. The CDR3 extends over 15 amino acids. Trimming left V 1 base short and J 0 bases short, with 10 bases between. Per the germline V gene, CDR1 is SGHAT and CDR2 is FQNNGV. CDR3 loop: CASSLAWGFSYEQYF. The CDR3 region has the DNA TGTGCCAGCAGCTTAGCATGGGGATTCTCCTACGAGCAGTACTTC.

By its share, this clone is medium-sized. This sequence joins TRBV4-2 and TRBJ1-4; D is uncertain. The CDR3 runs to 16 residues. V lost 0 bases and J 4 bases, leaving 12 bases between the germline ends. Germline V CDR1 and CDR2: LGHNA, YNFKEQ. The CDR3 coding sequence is TGTGCCAGCAGCCAAGAGGCCGGGAAGGATAATGAAAAACTGTTTTTT. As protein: CASSQEAGKDNEKLFF.

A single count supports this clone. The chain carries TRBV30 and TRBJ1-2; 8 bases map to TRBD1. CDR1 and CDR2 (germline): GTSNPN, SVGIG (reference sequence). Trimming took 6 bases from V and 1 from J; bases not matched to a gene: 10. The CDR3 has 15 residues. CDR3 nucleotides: TGTGCCTGCCAACCCGGACAGGGAATTAACTATGGCTACACCTTC. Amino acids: CACQPGQGINYGYTF.

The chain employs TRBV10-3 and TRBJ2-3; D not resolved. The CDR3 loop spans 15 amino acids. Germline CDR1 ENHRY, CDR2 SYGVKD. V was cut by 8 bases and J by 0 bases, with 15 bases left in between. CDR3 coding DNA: TGTGCCATCCGAGAAAACTTTCCTAGCACAGATACGCAGTATTTT. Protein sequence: CAIRENFPSTDTQYF.

CDR3 DNA sequence: TGTGCCAGCAGCCTGACCACAGGGCTAGCCAAAAACATTCAGTACTTC. Its translation is CASSLTTGLAKNIQYF. The chain carries TRBV6-6 and TRBJ2-4; TRBD1 might be the D (6 bases). Germline CDR1 and CDR2: MNHNY and SVGAGI (reference sequence). With 6 bases removed from V and 0 bases from J, the gap between germline ends came to 15 bases. The CDR3 spans 16 residues.

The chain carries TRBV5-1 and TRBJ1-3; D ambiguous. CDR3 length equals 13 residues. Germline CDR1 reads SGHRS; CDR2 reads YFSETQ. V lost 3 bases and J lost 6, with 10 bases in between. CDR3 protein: CASSSQDLNTIYF. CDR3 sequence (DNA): TGCGCCAGCAGCTCCCAGGACCTAAACACCATATATTTT.

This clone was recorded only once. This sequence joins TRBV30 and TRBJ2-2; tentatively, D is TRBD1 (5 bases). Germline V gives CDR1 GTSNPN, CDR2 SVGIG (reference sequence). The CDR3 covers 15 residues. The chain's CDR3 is CAYTQGRFLTGELFF. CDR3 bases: TGTGCTTACACTCAGGGCCGTTTCCTCACCGGGGAGCTGTTTTTT. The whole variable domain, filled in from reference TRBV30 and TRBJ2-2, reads SQTIHQWPATLVQPVGSPLSLECTVEGTSNPNLYWYRQAAGRGLQLLFYSVGIGQISSEVPQNLSASRPQDRQFILSSKKLLLSDSGFYLCAYTQGRFLTGELFFGEGSRLTVL.

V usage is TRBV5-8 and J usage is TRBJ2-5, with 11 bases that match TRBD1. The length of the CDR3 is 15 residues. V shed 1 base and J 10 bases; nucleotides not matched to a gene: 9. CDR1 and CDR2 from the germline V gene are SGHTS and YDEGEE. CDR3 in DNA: TGTGCCAGCAGCTTGAGGGCGACAGGGACAGGGGGCCAGTACTTC. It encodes CASSLRATGTGGQYF.

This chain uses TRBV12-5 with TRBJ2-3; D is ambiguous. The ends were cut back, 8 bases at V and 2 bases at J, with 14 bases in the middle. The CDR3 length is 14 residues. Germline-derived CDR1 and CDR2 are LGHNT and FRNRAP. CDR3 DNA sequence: TGTGCTAGTTTAGAAGGGCCCCTCACAGATACGCAGTATTTT. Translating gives CASLEGPLTDTQYF. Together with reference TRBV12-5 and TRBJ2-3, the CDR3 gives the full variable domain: DARVTQTPRHKVTEMGQEVTMRCQPILGHNTVFWYRQTMMQGLELLAYFRNRAPLDDSGMPKDRFSAEMPDATLATLKIQPSEPRDSAVYFCASLEGPLTDTQYFGPGTRLTVL.